Each of the 25 T cell receptor beta chains below was sequenced from the same sample in a study of radiotherapy plus CTLA-4 blockade in lung cancer. Repertoires were generated with immunoSEQ multiplex PCR, while TCRdb's copy carries only in-frame clones and drops some. The data contain fewer than 40,000 clones, roughly 70% of them singletons. The sample in question was peripheral blood, obtained from a patient treated with radiotherapy plus ipilimumab. These TCRs come from a human donor with non-small cell lung cancer whose response to radiotherapy plus ipilimumab could not be evaluated.

This chain links TRBV14 with TRBJ2-7, with D hard to call. CDR3 length: 14 residues. Deletions cut 3 bases from V and 0 bases from J, with 9 bases between. From germline, CDR1 is SGHDN and CDR2 FVKESK. The CDR3 DNA sequence: TGTGCCAGCAGCCAGAGCCCTAGCTCCTACGAGCAGTACTTC. This encodes CASSQSPSSYEQYF.

This sequence joins TRBV2 and TRBJ2-1; the match to TRBD2 covers 7 bases. The ends lost 8 bases at V and 0 bases at J; junction bases unmatched: 4. Germline V gives CDR1 SNHLY, CDR2 FYNNEI. CDR3 length: 14 amino acids. CDR3 nucleotides: TGTGCCAGCGGGCGGGAGAGCTCCTACAATGAGCAGTTCTTC. Amino acids: CASGRESSYNEQFF.

The V gene is TRBV19, the J gene TRBJ1-5; 7 positions agree with TRBD1. Per germline, CDR1 LNHDA and CDR2 SQIVND (reference sequence). V gave up 4 bases and J gave up 7 bases; unmatched junction bases: 10. CDR3 size: 15 residues. DNA for the CDR3: TGTGCCAGTAGTAAACAGGGGTTGATCGGCCAGCCCCAGCATTTT. Its protein is CASSKQGLIGQPQHF.

The sample holds a few counts of this clone. The V gene is TRBV13, the J gene TRBJ2-1, with a possible D match to TRBD2 (5 bases). Germline assignment: CDR1 PRHDT and CDR2 FYEKMQ (reference sequence). This CDR3 is 17 amino acids long. V lost 5 bases and J 7 bases, leaving 24 bases between the germline ends. In DNA, the CDR3 is TGTGCCAGCAGCCTCCCGATAGGGCTAGCTATCTCGAATGAGCAGTTCTTC. Translation gives CASSLPIGLAISNEQFF.

The CDR3 nucleotides read TGTGCCAGCACTCGGACAGGGGGCAATCAGCCCCAGCATTTT. It encodes CASTRTGGNQPQHF. This chain links TRBV2 with TRBJ1-5, with TRBD1 matching 9 bases. V gave up 7 bases and J gave up 2 bases; unmatched junction bases: 3. The CDR3 is 14 residues long. In germline, CDR1 is SNHLY, CDR2 FYNNEI.

The V gene is TRBV5-1, the J gene TRBJ1-5; the D gene is possibly TRBD1 (5 bases). V was clipped by 4 bases and J by 1 base, with 12 bases between them. CDR3 size: 15 residues. The germline V gene has CDR1 SGHRS and CDR2 YFSETQ. The CDR3 protein is CASSETGGSNQPQHF. The CDR3 bases are TGCGCCAGCAGCGAAACAGGTGGGAGCAATCAGCCCCAGCATTTT.

The chain has TRBV5-1 and TRBJ2-1; 9 bases line up with TRBD2. Germline lookup yields CDR1 SGHRS and CDR2 YFSETQ. The CDR3 consists of 15 residues. The trim removed 0 bases at V and 9 bases at J, leaving 7 bases unmatched. The CDR3 DNA is TGCGCCAGCAGCTTGGGGTGGACTAGCGTAGGTGAGCAGTTCTTC. The encoded protein is CASSLGWTSVGEQFF.

J is TRBJ2-3 and V is TRBV6-5; no definite D call. The CDR3 covers 11 residues. The V gene's germline CDR1 is MNHEY and CDR2 SVGAGI. Trimming took 4 bases from V and 7 from J, leaving 6 bases between them. The CDR3 spells CASSFLNTQYF. The DNA for the CDR3 is TGTGCCAGCAGTTTTCTTAATACGCAGTATTTT.

This clone was seen only once. The chain joins TRBV11-2 to TRBJ2-7; 9 bases map to TRBD1. There are 15 residues in the CDR3. Germline V CDR1 and CDR2: SGHAT, FQNNGV. The trim removed 10 bases at V and 2 bases at J, leaving 12 bases unmatched. CDR3 residues: CATSLHRGPTYEQYF. CDR3 bases: TGTGCCACCTCGCTTCACAGGGGGCCCACCTACGAGCAGTACTTC.

The V call is TRBV7-8, the J call TRBJ1-1; D gene ambiguous. V lost 1 base to trimming and J lost 1 base, with 13 bases between them. Looked up from germline, CDR1 is SGHVS and CDR2 is FQNEAQ. The CDR3 has 16 amino acids. The CDR3 here is CASSLGQPSTNTEAFF. The CDR3 DNA reads as TGTGCCAGCAGCTTAGGCCAACCTAGTACGAACACTGAAGCTTTCTTT.

The CDR3 reads CASSQTSGSRDEQYF. CDR3 sequence (DNA): TGTGCCAGCAGCCAGACTAGCGGGAGCCGGGACGAGCAGTACTTC. The chain joins TRBV2 to TRBJ2-7; 12 nucleotides line up with TRBD2. The CDR3 is 15 amino acids. Unmatched junction bases numbered 8, after V lost 6 bases and J lost 5 bases. Per germline, CDR1 SNHLY and CDR2 FYNNEI.

This clone was seen more than once but under ten times. The V call is TRBV19, the J call TRBJ2-1; D not resolved. The V gene lost 1 base and the J gene lost 11 bases, with 9 bases spanning the gap. This CDR3 spans 12 amino acids. CDR1 and CDR2 from the germline V gene are LNHDA and SQIVND (reference sequence). The CDR3 sequence: CASSIGSFKQFF. In DNA, the CDR3 is TGTGCCAGTAGTATAGGCAGTTTCAAGCAGTTCTTC.

Concerning this clone: Because the CDR3 is missing its conserved closing phenylalanine or tryptophan, this is likely a read error. The CDR3 sequence is CASSLAVTNTEAFL. DNA for the CDR3: TGCGCCAGCAGCTTGGCCGTGACTAACACTGAGGCTTTCCTT. The chain links TRBV5-1 to TRBJ1-1, with D unresolved. The CDR3 totals 14 residues. Germline CDR1 SGHRS, CDR2 YFSETQ.

The genes are TRBV2 and TRBJ2-1; 9 bases map to TRBD2. Germline V CDR1 and CDR2: SNHLY, FYNNEI. The CDR3 consists of 15 residues. After removal of 7 bases from V and 4 bases from J, the junction contained 8 bases not matched to a gene. DNA of the CDR3: TGTGCCAGCAATATGGGACTAGCCGGATACAATGAGCAGTTCTTC. The encoded protein is CASNMGLAGYNEQFF.

This chain joins TRBV5-5 and TRBJ1-2; D uncertain. CDR1 is SGHKS and CDR2 is YYEKEE in the germline V gene (reference sequence). The CDR3 is 12 residues long. Trimming left V 4 bases short and J 8 bases short, with 12 bases between. Here the CDR3 reads CASSRNSGGYTF. The CDR3 nucleotides read TGTGCCAGCAGCAGGAACAGTGGAGGCTACACCTTC.

The V gene is TRBV19, the J gene TRBJ2-1; 9 bases map to TRBD1. The CDR3 loop spans 22 amino acids. Looked up from germline, CDR1 is LNHDA and CDR2 is SQIVND (reference sequence). The V gene end was trimmed by 1 base and the J gene end by 6 bases; junction bases not matched to a gene: 25. The CDR3 region has the DNA TGTGCCAGTAGTATAGTGGGGGGTCCGGGACAGGGCCGACGTTCCATGGGCAATGAGCAGTTCTTC. Protein product: CASSIVGGPGQGRRSMGNEQFF.

J is TRBJ1-1 and V is TRBV6-6; the match to TRBD1 covers 7 bases. The CDR3 is 15 amino acids. J gave up 3 bases and V 6 bases, and 10 bases lay outside the gene matches. Germline CDR1 is MNHNY and CDR2 is SVGAGI (reference sequence). The CDR3 reads CASSRSYTGDTEAFF. Here the CDR3 DNA reads TGTGCCAGCAGCCGATCCTATACAGGGGACACTGAAGCTTTCTTT.

The chain employs TRBV19 and TRBJ1-2; TRBD1 aligns across 9 bases. The germline gives CDR1 LNHDA, CDR2 SQIVND (reference sequence). V dropped 7 bases and J dropped 2; count of bases not matched to a gene: 8. This CDR3 is built from 15 residues. DNA of the CDR3: TGTGCCAGTACCCTCAGACAGGGGGTCAACTATGGCTACACCTTC. Encoded protein: CASTLRQGVNYGYTF. Full variable domain (remainder filled in from reference TRBV19 and TRBJ1-2): DGGITQSPKYLFRKEGQNVTLSCEQNLNHDAMYWYRQDPGQGLRLIYYSQIVNDFQKGDIAEGYSVSREKKESFPLTVTSAQKNPTAFYLCASTLRQGVNYGYTFGSGTRLTVV.

V is TRBV5-5 and J is TRBJ1-1; D is perhaps TRBD1 (5 bases). CDR3 length equals 15 residues. The V end was cut by 2 bases, the J end by 2 bases, with 13 bases between. Looked up from germline, CDR1 is SGHKS and CDR2 is YYEKEE (reference sequence). The CDR3 loop is CASSLGRGENTEAFF. CDR3 in DNA: TGTGCCAGCAGCTTAGGCCGGGGGGAAAACACTGAAGCTTTCTTT.

The chain couples TRBV19 to TRBJ1-3, with D maybe TRBD1 (5 bases). Germline V gene sequence: CDR1 LNHDA, CDR2 SQIVND (reference sequence). Trimming left V 5 bases short and J 0 bases short, with 8 bases between. The CDR3 runs to 14 residues. The chain's CDR3 is CASSSQGSGNTIYF. The CDR3 nucleotides are TGTGCCAGTAGTTCCCAGGGCTCTGGAAACACCATATATTTT. The whole variable domain, remainder taken from reference TRBV19 and TRBJ1-3, is DGGITQSPKYLFRKEGQNVTLSCEQNLNHDAMYWYRQDPGQGLRLIYYSQIVNDFQKGDIAEGYSVSREKKESFPLTVTSAQKNPTAFYLCASSSQGSGNTIYFGEGSWLTVV.

The chain uses TRBV19 and TRBJ2-2, with 8 nucleotides matching TRBD1. V dropped 7 bases and J dropped 1; count of bases not matched to a gene: 8. Germline V lookup: CDR1 LNHDA, CDR2 SQIVND (reference sequence). CDR3 length equals 16 residues. For the CDR3, the DNA is TGTGCCAGTACCATTGTCGGGACAGGGAACACCGGGGAGCTGTTTTTT. Protein sequence: CASTIVGTGNTGELFF.

The DNA of the CDR3 is TGTGCCAGCAGCTTTACCGGGACAAGTAGAAACACCATATATTTT. Protein product: CASSFTGTSRNTIYF. This chain joins TRBV7-9 and TRBJ1-3; D possibly corresponds to TRBD1 (6 bases). This CDR3 region has 15 residues. Germline loops: CDR1 SEHNR, CDR2 FQNEAQ (reference sequence). With 3 bases removed from V and 5 bases from J, the gap between germline ends came to 14 bases.

On this clone itself: Different DNA sequences within this sample yield the same CDR3. The rearrangement joins TRBV7-2 to TRBJ2-1; D is unclear. Trimming pared 8 bases from V and 4 bases from J, leaving 12 bases between. Germline assignment: CDR1 SGHTA and CDR2 FQGNSA. This CDR3 is built from 13 residues. CDR3 coding DNA: TGTGCCAGCGGCCAAACAGTTTACAATGAGCAGTTCTTC. This sequence encodes CASGQTVYNEQFF.

The CDR3 region is CASSMGRTSGYEQYF. The DNA for the CDR3 is TGTGCCAGTAGTATGGGGAGGACTAGCGGGTACGAGCAGTACTTC. The gene calls are TRBV19 and TRBJ2-7; 11 nucleotides line up with TRBD2. Germline-derived CDR1 and CDR2 are LNHDA and SQIVND (reference sequence). There are 15 residues in the CDR3. Trimming took 3 bases from V and 4 from J; bases not matched to a gene: 5.

Comment on this clone: Its ends do not fully match the called genes, so a read error is possible. The chain uses TRBV2 and TRBJ1-2, with D maybe TRBD1 (5 bases). The germline CDR1 and CDR2 sequences are SNHLY and FYNNEI. The CDR3 contains 15 residues. The CDR3 here is CASSEDRLTNYGYTF. The CDR3 coding sequence is TGTGCCAGCAGCGAAGACAGATTAACTAACTATGGCTACACCTTC.